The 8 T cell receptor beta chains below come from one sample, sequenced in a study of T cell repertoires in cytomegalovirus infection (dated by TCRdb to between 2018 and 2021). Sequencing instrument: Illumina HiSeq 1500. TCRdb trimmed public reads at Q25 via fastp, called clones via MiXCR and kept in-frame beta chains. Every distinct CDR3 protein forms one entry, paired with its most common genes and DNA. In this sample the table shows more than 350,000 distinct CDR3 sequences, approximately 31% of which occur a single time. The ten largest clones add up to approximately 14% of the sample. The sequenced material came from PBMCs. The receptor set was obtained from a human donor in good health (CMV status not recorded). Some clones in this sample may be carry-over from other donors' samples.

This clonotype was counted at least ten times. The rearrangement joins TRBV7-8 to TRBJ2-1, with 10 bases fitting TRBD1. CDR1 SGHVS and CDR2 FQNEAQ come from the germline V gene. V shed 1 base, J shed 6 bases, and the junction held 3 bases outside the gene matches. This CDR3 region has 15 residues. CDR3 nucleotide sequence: TGTGCCAGCAGCTTAGGGGACAGGGGTTTCAATGAGCAGTTCTTC. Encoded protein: CASSLGDRGFNEQFF.

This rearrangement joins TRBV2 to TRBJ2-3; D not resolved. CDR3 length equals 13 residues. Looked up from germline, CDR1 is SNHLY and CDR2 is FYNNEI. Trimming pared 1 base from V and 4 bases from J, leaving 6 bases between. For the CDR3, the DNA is TGTGCCAGCAGTGAAGGGTGGGCAGATACGCAGTATTTT. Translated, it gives CASSEGWADTQYF.

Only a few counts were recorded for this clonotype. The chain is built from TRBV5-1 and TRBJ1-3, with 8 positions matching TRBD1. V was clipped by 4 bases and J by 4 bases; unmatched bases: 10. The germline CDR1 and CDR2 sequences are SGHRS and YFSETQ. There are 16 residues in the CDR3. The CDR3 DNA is TGCGCCAGCAGCGGAACAGGGGGTGAAGGAGGAAACACCATATATTTT. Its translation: CASSGTGGEGGNTIYF.

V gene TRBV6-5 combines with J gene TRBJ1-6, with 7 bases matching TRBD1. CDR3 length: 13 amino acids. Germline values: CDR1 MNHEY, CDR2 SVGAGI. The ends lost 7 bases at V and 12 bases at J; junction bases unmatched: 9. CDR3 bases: TGTGCCAGCATGAGGGCAGGGGGTCAACCCCTCCACTTT. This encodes CASMRAGGQPLHF.

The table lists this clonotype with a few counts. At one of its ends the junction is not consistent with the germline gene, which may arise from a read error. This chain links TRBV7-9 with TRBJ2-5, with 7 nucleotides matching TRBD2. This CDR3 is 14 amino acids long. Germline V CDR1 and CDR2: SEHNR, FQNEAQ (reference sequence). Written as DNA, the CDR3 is TGTGCCAGCAGCCCGCGGGACTACCGAGAGGCCCAGTACTTC. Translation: CASSPRDYREAQYF.

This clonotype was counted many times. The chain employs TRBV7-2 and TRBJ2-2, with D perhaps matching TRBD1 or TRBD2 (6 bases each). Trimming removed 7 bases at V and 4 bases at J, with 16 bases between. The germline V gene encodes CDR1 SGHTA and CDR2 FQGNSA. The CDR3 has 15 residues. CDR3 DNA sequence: TGTGCCAGCACCCCTTGGGGGGCGGCCACCGGGGAGCTGTTTTTT. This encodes CASTPWGAATGELFF.

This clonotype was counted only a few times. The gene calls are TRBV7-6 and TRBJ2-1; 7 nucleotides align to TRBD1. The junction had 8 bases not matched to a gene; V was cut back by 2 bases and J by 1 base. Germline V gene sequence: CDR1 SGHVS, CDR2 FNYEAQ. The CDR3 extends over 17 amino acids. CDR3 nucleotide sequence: TGTGCCAGCAGCTTACGCCCAGGGGGAGTGTCCTACAATGAGCAGTTCTTC. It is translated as CASSLRPGGVSYNEQFF. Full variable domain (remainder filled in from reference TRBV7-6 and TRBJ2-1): GAGVSQSPRYKVTKRGQDVALRCDPISGHVSLYWYRQALGQGPEFLTYFNYEAQQDKSGLPNDRFSAERPEGSISTLTIQRTEQRDSAMYRCASSLRPGGVSYNEQFFGPGTRLTVL.

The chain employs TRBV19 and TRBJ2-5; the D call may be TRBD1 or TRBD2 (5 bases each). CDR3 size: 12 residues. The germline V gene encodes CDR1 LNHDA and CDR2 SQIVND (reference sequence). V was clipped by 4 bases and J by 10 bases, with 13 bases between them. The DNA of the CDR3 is TGTGCCAGTAGTAAGGACAACCGGGGCCAGTACTTC. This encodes CASSKDNRGQYF. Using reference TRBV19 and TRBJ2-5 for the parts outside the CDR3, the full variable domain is DGGITQSPKYLFRKEGQNVTLSCEQNLNHDAMYWYRQDPGQGLRLIYYSQIVNDFQKGDIAEGYSVSREKKESFPLTVTSAQKNPTAFYLCASSKDNRGQYFGPGTRLLVL.